Shown below are 9 T cell receptor beta chains from a single sample sequenced in a study of Ad26.COV2.S vaccination and SARS-CoV-2 variants. This sample's treatment: approximately 18 received Ad26.COV2.S at low or high dose, single or two shots; a few received placebo; per-sample allocation not given. Sampling took place 63 days after the first vaccine or placebo injection. Sequenced by immunoSEQ multiplex PCR; TCRdb stores in-frame clones only, minus some. This table has about 370,000 clones, approximately 89% appearing once. Material: peripheral blood, obtained in a trial of Ad26.COV2.S vaccine versus placebo. Receptors were obtained from a person between 18 and 59 years old who received the Ad26.COV2.S COVID-19 vaccine or a placebo.

The chain combines TRBV14 with TRBJ1-1; 7 bases line up with TRBD1. The CDR3 is 13 amino acids. With 3 bases clipped from V and 7 bases from J, the junction kept 5 bases outside the gene matches. The germline gives CDR1 SGHDN, CDR2 FVKESK. The CDR3 sequence is CASSQTGFGEAFF. In DNA, the CDR3 is TGTGCCAGCAGCCAGACAGGGTTCGGTGAAGCTTTCTTT.

This rearrangement joins TRBV11-3 to TRBJ2-2, with TRBD1 identical over 7 bases. Unmatched junction bases numbered 2, after V lost 4 bases and J lost 9 bases. Germline CDR1 is SGHNT and CDR2 is YENEEA. This CDR3 comprises 12 residues. The CDR3, as DNA: TGTGCCAGCAGCTCGACAGGGTGGGAGCTGTTTTTT. This translates into CASSSTGWELFF. Using reference TRBV11-3 and TRBJ2-2 for the parts outside the CDR3, the full variable domain is EAGVVQSPRYKIIEKKQPVAFWCNPISGHNTLYWYLQNLGQGPELLIRYENEEAVDDSQLPKDRFSAERLKGVDSTLKIQPAELGDSAVYLCASSSTGWELFFGEGSRLTVL.

V is TRBV6-2 or TRBV6-3 and J is TRBJ1-3; unclear D gene. V lost 4 bases, J lost 4 bases, and 11 bases lay in between. Per the germline V gene, CDR1 is MNHEY and CDR2 is SVGEGT. This CDR3 is 14 amino acids long. CDR3 coding DNA: TGTGCCAGCAGTTCCGTGGGCTACGGAAACACCATATATTTT. This gives the protein CASSSVGYGNTIYF.

The chain has TRBV5-4 and TRBJ2-4, with 12 bases matching TRBD2. Germline CDR1 reads SGHNT; CDR2 reads YYREEE (reference sequence). Germline trimming cut 0 bases from V and 3 bases from J; bases unmatched to any gene: 4. The CDR3 sequence is 17 residues long. CDR3 residues: CASSLGGLAGFKNIQYF. The CDR3 DNA reads as TGTGCCAGCAGCTTGGGGGGACTAGCGGGCTTCAAAAACATTCAGTACTTC.

The gene calls are TRBV14 and TRBJ2-7; 8 bases map to TRBD2. The CDR3 has 15 amino acids. CDR1 and CDR2 (germline): SGHDN, FVKESK. J gave up 0 bases and V 3 bases, and 4 bases lay outside the gene matches. CDR3 residues: CASSHLSGASYEQYF. CDR3 nucleotide sequence: TGTGCCAGCAGCCACCTTAGCGGGGCCTCCTACGAGCAGTACTTC. Together with reference TRBV14 and TRBJ2-7, the CDR3 gives the full variable domain: EAGVTQFPSHSVIEKGQTVTLRCDPISGHDNLYWYRRVMGKEIKFLLHFVKESKQDESGMPNNRFLAERTGGTYSTLKVQPAELEDSGVYFCASSHLSGASYEQYFGPGTRLTVT.

The V call is TRBV3-1 (or the pseudogene TRBV3-2), the J call TRBJ2-2; TRBD2 aligns across 9 bases. V lost 4 bases and J lost 6; bases outside the gene matches: 9. The CDR3 extends over 16 amino acids. The germline V gene has CDR1 LGHDT and CDR2 YNNKEL (reference sequence). CDR3: CASSPGVAGAPGELFF. The CDR3 nucleotides read TGTGCCAGCAGCCCCGGGGTAGCGGGAGCTCCCGGGGAGCTGTTTTTT.

This clone has more than one count but fewer than ten. The CDR3 bases are TGTGCCAGCAGCGTAGAACTAGCGGGCAACACCGGGGAGCTGTTTTTT. Residues: CASSVELAGNTGELFF. The chain joins TRBV9 to TRBJ2-2; 9 nucleotides align to TRBD2. Germline loops: CDR1 SGDLS, CDR2 YYNGEE. With V trimmed by 0 bases and J by 2 bases, 2 bases remained unmatched. This CDR3 region has 16 residues. The whole variable domain, remainder taken from reference TRBV9 and TRBJ2-2, is DSGVTQTPKHLITATGQRVTLRCSPRSGDLSVYWYQQSLDQGLQFLIQYYNGEERAKGNILERFSAQQFPDLHSELNLSSLELGDSALYFCASSVELAGNTGELFFGEGSRLTVL.

The CDR3 here is CASSLTAEKLFF. As DNA, the CDR3 is TGTGCCAGCAGCTTAACGGCGGAAAAACTGTTTTTT. The rearrangement uses TRBV11-2 and TRBJ1-4, with D unresolved. The CDR3 is 12 amino acids. Germline values: CDR1 SGHAT, CDR2 FQNNGV. Between the trimmed V and J ends, which lost 2 bases and 8 bases, there was a span of 6 bases.

This rearrangement joins TRBV9 to TRBJ1-6; no clear D. Per germline, CDR1 SGDLS and CDR2 YYNGEE. The CDR3 spans 18 residues. V was cut by 0 bases and J by 7 bases, with 20 bases left in between. CDR3 DNA: TGTGCCAGCAGCGTAGCTCCCGGACGGCGGTCTTCAAATTCACCCCTCCACTTT. It translates to CASSVAPGRRSSNSPLHF. Complete variable domain (other parts from reference TRBV9 and TRBJ1-6): DSGVTQTPKHLITATGQRVTLRCSPRSGDLSVYWYQQSLDQGLQFLIQYYNGEERAKGNILERFSAQQFPDLHSELNLSSLELGDSALYFCASSVAPGRRSSNSPLHFGNGTRLTVT.